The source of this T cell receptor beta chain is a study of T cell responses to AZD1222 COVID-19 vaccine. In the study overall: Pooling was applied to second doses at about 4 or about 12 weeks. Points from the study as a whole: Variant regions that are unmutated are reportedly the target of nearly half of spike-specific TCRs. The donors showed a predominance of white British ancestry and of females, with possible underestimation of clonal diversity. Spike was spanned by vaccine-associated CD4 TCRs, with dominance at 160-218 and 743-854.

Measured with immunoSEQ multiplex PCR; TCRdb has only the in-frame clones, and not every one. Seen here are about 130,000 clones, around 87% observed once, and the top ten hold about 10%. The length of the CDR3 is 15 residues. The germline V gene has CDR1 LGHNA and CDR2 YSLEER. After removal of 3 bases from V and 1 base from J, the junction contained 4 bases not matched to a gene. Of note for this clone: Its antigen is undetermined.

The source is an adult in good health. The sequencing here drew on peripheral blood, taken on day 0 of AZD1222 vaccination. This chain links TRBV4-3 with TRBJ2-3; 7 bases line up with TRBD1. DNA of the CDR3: TGCGCCAGCAGCCAGGGAACAGGGGGCACAGATACGCAGTATTTT. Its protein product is CASSQGTGGTDTQYF.